These T cell receptor beta chains were read from a single sample in a study of OX40 agonist ivuxolimab in advanced cancers. Measured with immunoSEQ multiplex PCR; TCRdb has only the in-frame clones, and not every one. The profile covers 85,000 to 130,000 clones, with 90% appearing a single time and approximately 0.3% taken by the ten largest. Specimen: CD4+ or CD8+ T cells sorted from blood, collected in a trial of the OX40 agonist ivuxolimab. These receptor sequences come from an adult with an advanced solid tumor such as melanoma, head and neck, liver or kidney cancer. CDR3s include the opening cysteine and the closing phenylalanine or tryptophan. Fields, in order: D gene, clone size, J gene, V gene, CDR3 DNA, CDR3 protein. The D gene is left open where the match is weak. The size entry is marked missing in some rows and otherwise reads once, few, many or a size class.

D: TRBD1; size: -; J: TRBJ1-3; V: TRBV9; DNA: TGTGCCAGCAGTCAAACGACAGGGCTCTCTGGAAACACCATATATTTT; CDR3: CASSQTTGLSGNTIYF
D: -; size: few; J: TRBJ2-5; V: TRBV9; DNA: TGTGCCAGCAGCGTTGGAGGGTTGGAGACCCAGTACTTC; CDR3: CASSVGGLETQYF
D: -; size: -; J: TRBJ2-3; V: TRBV7-8; DNA: TGTGCCAGCAGCCCCGCCGTCTCCGTGGGGTCCACAGATACGCAGTATTTT; CDR3: CASSPAVSVGSTDTQYF
D: -; size: -; J: TRBJ2-6; V: TRBV6-5; DNA: TGTGCCAGCAGGAGGTCACAATCTGGGGCCAACGTCCTGACTTTC; CDR3: CASRRSQSGANVLTF
D: TRBD1; size: -; J: TRBJ1-5; V: TRBV6-6; DNA: TGTGCCAGCACCCAGACAGGGCCGAGCAATCAGCCCCAGCATTTT; CDR3: CASTQTGPSNQPQHF
D: TRBD1; size: -; J: TRBJ2-2; V: TRBV19; DNA: TGTGCCAGTAGTATCCGAAGCGACAGGGTCACCGGGGAGCTGTTTTTT; CDR3: CASSIRSDRVTGELFF
D: -; size: -; J: TRBJ2-5; V: TRBV5-1; DNA: TGCGCCAGCAGCTTCGGGACTCTCCAAGAGACCCAGTACTTC; CDR3: CASSFGTLQETQYF
D: TRBD2; size: -; J: TRBJ2-2; V: TRBV9; DNA: TGTGCCAGCAGCGTGAGCGGGAGGGCCCCCGGGGAGCTGTTTTTT; CDR3: CASSVSGRAPGELFF
D: -; size: -; J: TRBJ2-7; V: TRBV5-5; DNA: TGTGCCAGCAGCTTGGGTAGCAACCCCCAGTACGAGCAGTACTTC; CDR3: CASSLGSNPQYEQYF
D: -; size: -; J: TRBJ1-2; V: TRBV28; DNA: TGTGCCAGCAGTTTACCGGTAGGCTATGGCTACACCTTC; CDR3: CASSLPVGYGYTF
D: TRBD1; size: -; J: TRBJ2-3; V: TRBV27; DNA: TGTGCCAGCAGATTCGGACAGGGTCACACAGATACGCAGTATTTT; CDR3: CASRFGQGHTDTQYF
D: -; size: once; J: TRBJ1-2; V: TRBV28; DNA: TGTGCCAGCAGTTCCCTCAACCGGGACAATCTATCGAACTATGGCTACACCTTC; CDR3: CASSSLNRDNLSNYGYTF
D: TRBD1; size: -; J: TRBJ2-3; V: TRBV9; DNA: TGTGCCAGCAGCGTCGCCGGGACAGGGAATACAGATACGCAGTATTTT; CDR3: CASSVAGTGNTDTQYF
D: -; size: -; J: TRBJ1-3; V: TRBV5-4; DNA: TGTGCCAGCAGCTTGGGGGGGACTGGAAACACCATATATTTT; CDR3: CASSLGGTGNTIYF
D: TRBD1; size: -; J: TRBJ2-4; V: TRBV9; DNA: TGTGCCAGCAGCGTAGTCCCGGGACAGGGGAGAGGAAAAAACATTCAGTACTTC; CDR3: CASSVVPGQGRGKNIQYF
D: -; size: -; J: TRBJ1-2; V: TRBV27; DNA: TGTGCCAGCAGCCTTACCTCCGGGTACGGCTACACCTTC; CDR3: CASSLTSGYGYTF
D: -; size: few; J: TRBJ1-2; V: TRBV5-5; DNA: TGTGCCAGCAGCTTCGACAGCAACTATGGCTACACCTTC; CDR3: CASSFDSNYGYTF
D: -; size: -; J: TRBJ2-5; V: TRBV6-5; DNA: TGTGCCAGCAGTCAGACTAGTGGGGGGTGGACCCAGTACTTC; CDR3: CASSQTSGGWTQYF
D: -; size: -; J: TRBJ1-1; V: TRBV7-9; DNA: TGTGCCAGCAGGGAAGGCTCGGGGAAACCTGAAGCTTTCTTT; CDR3: CASREGSGKPEAFF
D: -; size: -; J: TRBJ2-2; V: TRBV19; DNA: TGTGCCAGTAGAGGACAGGGAACGGCTAGCGGCCTCACCGGGGAGCTGTTTTTT; CDR3: CASRGQGTASGLTGELFF
D: -; size: -; J: TRBJ2-7; V: TRBV27; DNA: TGTGCCTCATCCCGGGACGGATACTTTGACGAGCAGTACTTC; CDR3: CASSRDGYFDEQYF
D: -; size: -; J: TRBJ2-3; V: TRBV19; DNA: TGTGCCAGTAGTGTTAGCGGCCGCACAGATACGCAGTATTTT; CDR3: CASSVSGRTDTQYF
D: TRBD1; size: -; J: TRBJ2-1; V: TRBV9; DNA: TGTGCCAGCAGCCTACCGACAGGGTATGAGCAGTTCTTC; CDR3: CASSLPTGYEQFF
D: -; size: -; J: TRBJ1-2; V: TRBV5-4; DNA: TGTGCCAGCAGTGCCGGGGGGAGTGGCTACACCTTC; CDR3: CASSAGGSGYTF
D: TRBD1; size: -; J: TRBJ2-5; V: TRBV9; DNA: TGTGCCAGCAGCAGCCGGACAGGGGCCTCCCAAGAGACCCAGTACTTC; CDR3: CASSSRTGASQETQYF
D: -; size: few; J: TRBJ2-3; V: TRBV5-4; DNA: TGTGCCAGCGGAACTTCAGATACGCAGTATTTT; CDR3: CASGTSDTQYF
D: -; size: -; J: TRBJ1-5; V: TRBV6-6; DNA: TGTGCCAGCAGTTACTCGGGACTGTACAATCAGCCCCAGCATTTT; CDR3: CASSYSGLYNQPQHF
D: -; size: once; J: TRBJ1-1; V: TRBV19; DNA: TGTGCCAGTAGTATAGAATCCAGGGTCGTGGGCACTGAAGCTTTCTTT; CDR3: CASSIESRVVGTEAFF
D: -; size: -; J: TRBJ2-1; V: TRBV19; DNA: TGTGCCAGTAGAGGCCTAGCGTGGAATGAGCAGTTCTTC; CDR3: CASRGLAWNEQFF
D: TRBD2; size: -; J: TRBJ2-1; V: TRBV15; DNA: TGTGCCACCAGCAGACCCTTACTAGCGGGAGTTGCATACAATGAGCAGTTCTTC; CDR3: CATSRPLLAGVAYNEQFF